Following are 5 T cell receptor beta chains from one sample sequenced in a study of shared clonotypes between healthy human individuals. Assay: immunoSEQ multiplex PCR; the TCRdb copy retains only in-frame clones and omits some. The sample gives 1.6 million or so clones, around 98.5% of which show up once; approximately 0.38% is in the top ten. Sequences were obtained from naive CD4+ T cells sorted from blood. Subset meaning: CD45RA+ positively selected. All receptors derive from a man in his thirties or forties in good health.

About this clone: This specimen includes other DNA sequences encoding the same CDR3. The chain links TRBV18 to TRBJ2-5; D remains ambiguous. The ends were cut back, 3 bases at V and 4 bases at J, with 12 bases in the middle. The length of the CDR3 is 14 residues. The germline V gene encodes CDR1 KGHSH and CDR2 LQKENI. CDR3 residues: CASSPPPGAETQYF. The CDR3 region has the DNA TGTGCCAGCTCACCCCCCCCGGGTGCAGAGACCCAGTACTTC.

The CDR3 region is CAISVGEGSGSLDTQYF. The CDR3 DNA reads TGTGCCATCAGTGTAGGAGAGGGTAGCGGGAGTCTAGATACGCAGTATTTT. The rearrangement uses TRBV10-3 and TRBJ2-3, with 9 bases identical to TRBD2. Germline V gene lookup returns CDR1 ENHRY and CDR2 SYGVKD. V lost 4 bases and J lost 5; bases outside the gene matches: 13. This CDR3 has 17 amino acids.

This clone has only one observation. This chain joins TRBV18 and TRBJ2-7, with 12 nucleotides matching TRBD2. Germline V gene data show CDR1 as KGHSH and CDR2 as LQKENI. The CDR3 is made up of 16 amino acids. Trimming cost V 3 bases and J 5 bases; bases outside gene matches: 8. For the CDR3, the DNA is TGTGCCAGCTCACCTCTCCTAGCGGGAGGGCCGAACGAGCAGTACTTC. It translates to CASSPLLAGGPNEQYF. Complete variable domain (other parts from reference TRBV18 and TRBJ2-7): NAGVMQNPRHLVRRRGQEARLRCSPMKGHSHVYWYRQLPEEGLKFMVYLQKENIIDESGMPKERFSAEFPKEGPSILRIQQVVRGDSAAYFCASSPLLAGGPNEQYFGPGTRLTVT.

The V call is TRBV18, the J call TRBJ1-5; D unresolved. Germline V CDR1 and CDR2: KGHSH, LQKENI. CDR3 length: 16 amino acids. V lost 1 base, J lost 0 bases, and 10 bases lay in between. The CDR3 protein is CASSPRAVYSNQPQHF. In nucleotides, the CDR3 is TGTGCCAGCTCACCACGCGCAGTCTATAGCAATCAGCCCCAGCATTTT.

This clone was observed once. V gene TRBV25-1 combines with J gene TRBJ2-7; 8 positions match TRBD2. The CDR3 is 14 residues long. Unmatched junction bases numbered 7, after V lost 6 bases and J lost 3 bases. From germline, CDR1 is MGHDK and CDR2 SYGVNS. Here the CDR3 reads CASSGLADFYEQYF. DNA of the CDR3: TGTGCCAGCAGCGGACTAGCAGATTTCTACGAGCAGTACTTC.